A selection of T cell receptor beta chains follows, all from one sample in a study of CD8+CD57+ T cells in acquired aplastic anemia. TCRdb reanalysed the reads using MiXCR and keeps one entry per CDR3 protein. The repertoire holds more than 250,000 distinct CDR3 sequences, roughly 50% seen once, with less than 9.5% in the top ten. The material sequenced was sorted CD4+, CD8+, or CD8+CD57+ T cells (not recorded which) from PBMCs. The receptors come from a human donor with severe aplastic anemia or a healthy control (not recorded which). The CDR3 runs from the conserved cysteine through the conserved F or W.

V: TRBV28
length: 12
J: TRBJ1-1
CDR3: CASRAGLTEAFF

V: TRBV7-9
length: 15
J: TRBJ2-7
CDR3: CASSAQPVGVHEQYF

V: TRBV10-3
length: 14
J: TRBJ2-1
CDR3: CASSLRAVYNEQFF

V: TRBV20-1
length: 13
J: TRBJ2-7
CDR3: CSAFGTGGFEQYF

V: TRBV5-1
length: 13
J: TRBJ2-5
CDR3: CASSLHSQETQYF

V: TRBV19
length: 15
J: TRBJ2-1
CDR3: CASRLGVGSYNEQFF

V: TRBV29-1
length: 12
J: TRBJ1-2
CDR3: CSGRWGDYGYTF

V: TRBV9
length: 13
J: TRBJ2-7
CDR3: CASSVGQDYEQYF

V: TRBV29-1
length: 14
J: TRBJ2-1
CDR3: CSVEGLAGDNEQFF

V: TRBV5-1
length: 11
J: TRBJ2-3
CDR3: CASSLQDRQYF

V: TRBV20-1
length: 14
J: TRBJ2-7
CDR3: CSAIPRGGRYEQYF

V: TRBV10-3
length: 15
J: TRBJ2-1
CDR3: CAISETSGGHNEQFF

V: TRBV5-1
length: 14
J: TRBJ1-6
CDR3: CASSIGTGASPLHF

V: TRBV7-8
length: 14
J: TRBJ2-7
CDR3: CASSRDTGFREQYF

V: TRBV7-2
length: 13
J: TRBJ2-7
CDR3: CASRESLSYEQYF

V: TRBV5-1
length: 11
J: TRBJ1-2
CDR3: CASSANGGYTF

V: TRBV7-2
length: 15
J: TRBJ2-1
CDR3: CASSTSGETYNEQFF

V: TRBV20-1
length: 15
J: TRBJ1-5
CDR3: CSAVTGASSNQPQHF

V: TRBV4-3
length: 15
J: TRBJ1-4
CDR3: CASSRQTGQEEKLFF

V: TRBV29-1
length: 13
J: TRBJ1-6
CDR3: CSVRWGSNSPLHF

V: TRBV20-1
length: 14
J: TRBJ2-3
CDR3: CSAALADSTDTQYF

V: TRBV4-2
length: 15
J: TRBJ2-7
CDR3: CASSLGTSRTYEQYF

V: TRBV15
length: 12
J: TRBJ2-7
CDR3: CATSRVGSEQYF

V: TRBV15
length: 15
J: TRBJ2-7
CDR3: CATSQWGIGSYEQYF

V: TRBV7-9
length: 16
J: TRBJ2-1
CDR3: CASSDRTSGVINEQFF

V: TRBV10-3
length: 13
J: TRBJ1-1
CDR3: CATIERGNTEAFF

V: TRBV2
length: 13
J: TRBJ1-3
CDR3: CASRVQVGNTIYF

V: TRBV15
length: 14
J: TRBJ2-3
CDR3: CATSFGTYTDTQYF

V: TRBV2
length: 12
J: TRBJ2-7
CDR3: CASRLASYEQYF

V: TRBV7-8
length: 15
J: TRBJ2-7
CDR3: CASSMPGQRSYEQYF

V: TRBV7-3
length: 15
J: TRBJ2-5
CDR3: CASSLAGTGGETQYF

V: TRBV20-1
length: 13
J: TRBJ1-2
CDR3: CSANPLEAYGYTF

V: TRBV9
length: 17
J: TRBJ2-5
CDR3: CASSVGRVGATQETQYF

V: TRBV10-3
length: 14
J: TRBJ2-7
CDR3: CAAAGGTGPSEQYF

V: TRBV2
length: 15
J: TRBJ2-2
CDR3: CASSGTQGRTGELFF

V: TRBV5-8
length: 13
J: TRBJ1-1
CDR3: CASSFRTDTEAFF

V: TRBV2
length: 14
J: TRBJ1-3
CDR3: CASSYSTGGNTIYF

V: TRBV9
length: 14
J: TRBJ2-5
CDR3: CASSGTGALETQYF

V: TRBV11-2
length: 16
J: TRBJ1-6
CDR3: CASSPDGRAFRSPLHF

V: TRBV7-3
length: 14
J: TRBJ2-7
CDR3: CASRDRGSPYEQYF

V: TRBV9
length: 12
J: TRBJ2-3
CDR3: CASSSTTDTQYF

V: TRBV10-3
length: 15
J: TRBJ2-6
CDR3: CAITGQLSGANVLTF

V: TRBV5-1
length: 15
J: TRBJ2-3
CDR3: CASSLERGHTDTQYF

V: TRBV7-8
length: 15
J: TRBJ2-3
CDR3: CASSTPRGGTDTQYF

V: TRBV20-1
length: 12
J: TRBJ1-1
CDR3: CSTRDRDPEAFF

V: TRBV6-5
length: 14
J: TRBJ1-1
CDR3: CASRHGPANTEAFF

V: TRBV9
length: 14
J: TRBJ2-3
CDR3: CASSVAPGVDTQYF

V: TRBV12-3/TRBV12-4
length: 15
J: TRBJ1-2
CDR3: CASSPGTGPLYGYTF

V: TRBV7-6
length: 14
J: TRBJ1-6
CDR3: CASSIGQGLAPLHF